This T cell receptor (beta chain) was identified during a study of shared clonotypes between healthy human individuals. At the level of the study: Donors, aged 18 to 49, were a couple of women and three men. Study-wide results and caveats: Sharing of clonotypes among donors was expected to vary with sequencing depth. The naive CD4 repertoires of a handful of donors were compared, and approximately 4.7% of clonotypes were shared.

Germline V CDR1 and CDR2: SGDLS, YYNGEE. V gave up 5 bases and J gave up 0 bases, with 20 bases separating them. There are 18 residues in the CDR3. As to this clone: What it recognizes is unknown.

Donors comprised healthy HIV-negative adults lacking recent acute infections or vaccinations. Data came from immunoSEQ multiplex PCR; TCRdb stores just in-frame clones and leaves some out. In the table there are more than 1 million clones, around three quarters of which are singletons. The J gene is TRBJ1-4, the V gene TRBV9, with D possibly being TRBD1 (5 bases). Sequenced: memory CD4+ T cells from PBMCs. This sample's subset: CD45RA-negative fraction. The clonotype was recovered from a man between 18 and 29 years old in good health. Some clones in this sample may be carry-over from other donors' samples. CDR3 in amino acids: CASSPSRGRSATNEKLFF. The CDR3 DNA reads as TGTGCCAGCAGTCCGTCGCGGGGGAGGTCGGCAACTAATGAAAAACTGTTTTTT. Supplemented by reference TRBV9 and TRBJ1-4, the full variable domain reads DSGVTQTPKHLITATGQRVTLRCSPRSGDLSVYWYQQSLDQGLQFLIQYYNGEERAKGNILERFSAQQFPDLHSELNLSSLELGDSALYFCASSPSRGRSATNEKLFFGSGTQLSVL.